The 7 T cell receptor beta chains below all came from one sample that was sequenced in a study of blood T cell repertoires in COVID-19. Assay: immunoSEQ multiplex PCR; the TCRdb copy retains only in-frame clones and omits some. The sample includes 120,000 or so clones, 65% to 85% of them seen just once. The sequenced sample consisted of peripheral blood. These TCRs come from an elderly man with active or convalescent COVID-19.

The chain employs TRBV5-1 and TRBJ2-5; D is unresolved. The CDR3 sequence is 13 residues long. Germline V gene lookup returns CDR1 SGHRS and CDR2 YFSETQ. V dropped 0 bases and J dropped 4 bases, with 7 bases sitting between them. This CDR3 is CASSLVVAETQYF. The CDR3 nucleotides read TGCGCCAGCAGCTTGGTGGTGGCAGAGACCCAGTACTTC.

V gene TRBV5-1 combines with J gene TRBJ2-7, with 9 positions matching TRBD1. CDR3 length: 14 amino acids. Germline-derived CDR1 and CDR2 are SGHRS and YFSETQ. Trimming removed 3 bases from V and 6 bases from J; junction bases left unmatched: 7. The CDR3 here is CASSSRTGDFEQYF. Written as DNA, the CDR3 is TGCGCCAGCAGCTCACGGACAGGGGATTTCGAGCAGTACTTC. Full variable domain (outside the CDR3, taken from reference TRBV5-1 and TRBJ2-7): KAGVTQTPRYLIKTRGQQVTLSCSPISGHRSVSWYQQTPGQGLQFLFEYFSETQRNKGNFPGRFSGRQFSNSRSEMNVSTLELGDSALYLCASSSRTGDFEQYFGPGTRLTVT.

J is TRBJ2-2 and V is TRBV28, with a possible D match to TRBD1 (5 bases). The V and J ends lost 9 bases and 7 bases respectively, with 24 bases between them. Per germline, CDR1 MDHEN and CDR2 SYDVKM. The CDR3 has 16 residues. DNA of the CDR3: TGTGCCAGTAGACCTACAGGTTGGGCCACTGACGGGGAGCTGTTTTTT. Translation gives CASRPTGWATDGELFF.

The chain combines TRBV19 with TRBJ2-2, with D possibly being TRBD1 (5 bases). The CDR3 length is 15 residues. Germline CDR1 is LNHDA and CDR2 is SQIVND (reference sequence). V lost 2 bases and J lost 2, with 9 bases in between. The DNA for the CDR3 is TGTGCCAGTAGTATAATTAGGGGAAACACCGGGGAGCTGTTTTTT. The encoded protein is CASSIIRGNTGELFF.

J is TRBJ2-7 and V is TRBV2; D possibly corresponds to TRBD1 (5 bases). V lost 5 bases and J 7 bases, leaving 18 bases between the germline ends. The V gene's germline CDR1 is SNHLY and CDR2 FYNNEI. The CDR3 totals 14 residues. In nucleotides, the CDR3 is TGTGCCAGCAGTCCCAGCGACGCCCAGGGAGAGCAGTACTTC. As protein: CASSPSDAQGEQYF.

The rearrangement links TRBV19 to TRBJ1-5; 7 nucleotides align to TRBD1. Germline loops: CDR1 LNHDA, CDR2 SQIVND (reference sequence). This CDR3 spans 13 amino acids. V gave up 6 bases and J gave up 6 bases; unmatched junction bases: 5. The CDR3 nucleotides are TGTGCCAGTAGCGAGGGGGCCCGTCAGCCCCAGCATTTT. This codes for CASSEGARQPQHF.

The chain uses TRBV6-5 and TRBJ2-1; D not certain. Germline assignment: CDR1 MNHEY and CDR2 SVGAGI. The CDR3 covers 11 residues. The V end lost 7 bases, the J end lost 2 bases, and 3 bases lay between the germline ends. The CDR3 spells CASTAYNEQFF. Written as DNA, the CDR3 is TGTGCCAGCACAGCCTACAATGAGCAGTTCTTC.